This TCR beta chain appears in the sequencing data of a study of blood T cell repertoires in COVID-19. Looking at the study overall: The United States, Italy and Spain were the sources of the acute and convalescent COVID-19 samples.

Clones were read by immunoSEQ multiplex PCR, and TCRdb kept only the in-frame ones, dropping some. The sample holds about 43,000 clones; just under 85% are singletons and the top ten take about 2.5%. Germline CDR1 reads LNHDA; CDR2 reads SQIVND (reference sequence). Between the trimmed V and J ends, which lost 4 bases and 2 bases, there was a span of 17 bases. The CDR3 sequence is 16 residues long. The clonotype was recovered from a woman aged 55 to 70 with acute or convalescent COVID-19. This chain links TRBV19 with TRBJ2-5, with D possibly matching TRBD1 (6 bases). The sequencing input was peripheral blood. CDR3 nucleotides: TGTGCCAGTAGTAGCTGGTCGGGCAGGGGTCAAGAGACCCAGTACTTC. Protein product: CASSSWSGRGQETQYF.